This TCR beta chain was identified during a study of OX40 agonist ivuxolimab in advanced cancers. General observations from the study: Patients with a partial response at 0.1-3.0 mg/kg had among the lowest clonal expansion.

The V and J ends lost 0 bases and 5 bases respectively, with 13 bases between them. CDR1 and CDR2 (germline): KGHSH, LQKENI. The CDR3 is made up of 15 amino acids. On this clone itself: Its antigen is not known.

Profiled with immunoSEQ multiplex PCR; TCRdb holds only in-frame clones, not every one. The table lists approximately 80,000 clones, about 92% of them singletons, with 0.33% in the top ten. Patients were ruled out by autoimmune disease history or systemic immunosuppression. The receptor's source is an adult with an advanced solid tumor such as melanoma, head and neck, liver or kidney cancer. This specimen consisted of CD4+ or CD8+ T cells sorted from blood, obtained in a trial of the OX40 agonist ivuxolimab. The V and J genes are TRBV18 and TRBJ1-1; D gene unclear. In nucleotides, the CDR3 is TGTGCCAGCTCACCACCGGTTACCTCAAGGACTGAAGCTTTCTTT. As protein: CASSPPVTSRTEAFF.